The rows below give T cell receptor beta chains drawn from one sample of a study of T cell responses to AZD1222 COVID-19 vaccine. The protocol was immunoSEQ multiplex PCR, while the TCRdb copy is restricted to in-frame clones and leaves out a portion. The repertoire has 57,000 or so clones, around 83% of them found once; the top ten carry roughly 19%. This specimen consisted of peripheral blood, obtained on day 0 of MenACWY control vaccination. The receptors were gathered from an adult in good health. Both conserved end residues are part of each CDR3. A D gene is named only where the DNA matches it firmly. Not all rows give a size; the values are once, few, many and, for expanded clones, a class.

TGTGCCAGCAGCTTAGCGGAGGGTAACTCCTACGAGCAGTACTTC,CASSLAEGNSYEQYF,TRBV7-2,.,TRBJ2-7,.
TGTGCCAGCAGCTTAAGGCGTCGCCGCACAGATACGCAGTATTTT,CASSLRRRRTDTQYF,TRBV7-9,.,TRBJ2-3,.
TGTGCCAGCAGCTTACGAGGTCCAGCCGGAAACACCATATATTTT,CASSLRGPAGNTIYF,TRBV11-1,.,TRBJ1-3,.
TGTGCCACCAGACGGGGCCCTAATGAAAAACTGTTTTTT,CATRRGPNEKLFF,TRBV15,.,TRBJ1-4,.
TGTGCCAGCAGGTGGACAGGGAATCATTCACCCCTCCACTTT,CASRWTGNHSPLHF,TRBV27,.,TRBJ1-6,TRBD1
TGTGCCAGCAGTTTAGGCGTCAGATCGGGCTATGGCTACACCTTC,CASSLGVRSGYGYTF,TRBV28,.,TRBJ1-2,.
TGTGCCACCACGGGATGGGGGAGGGTGGAGACCCAGTACTTC,CATTGWGRVETQYF,TRBV28,.,TRBJ2-5,TRBD2
TGTGCCAGCAGAAAGGAGTTAAGCACAGATACGCAGTATTTT,CASRKELSTDTQYF,TRBV6-6,.,TRBJ2-3,.
TGTGCCAGCAGCTTGGAGGCGGGGACGGGCTACGAGCAGTACTTC,CASSLEAGTGYEQYF,TRBV5-5,.,TRBJ2-7,.
TGCGCCAGCAGCAAGGGGACTAGCGGGAGGGCCTCAGAGACCCAGTACTTC,CASSKGTSGRASETQYF,TRBV5-1,.,TRBJ2-5,TRBD2
TGTGCCAGCAGTGAGGGTCGCTATCAGCCCCAGCATTTT,CASSEGRYQPQHF,TRBV2,.,TRBJ1-5,.
TGCGCCAGCAGCTTGCGGTGGGGCTACGAGCAGTACTTC,CASSLRWGYEQYF,TRBV5-1,.,TRBJ2-7,.
TGTGCCAGCAGCGACAGGGGGTGGGGCGGCACTGAAGCTTTCTTT,CASSDRGWGGTEAFF,TRBV13,once,TRBJ1-1,TRBD1
TGTGCCAGCAGAACACAGAAGAACACTGAAGCTTTCTTT,CASRTQKNTEAFF,TRBV6-5,.,TRBJ1-1,.
TGCGCCAGCAGCCAAGTAGCCGGGATCTCGCAGTACTTC,CASSQVAGISQYF,TRBV4-1,.,TRBJ2-7,.
TGTGCCAGCAGCCCTTTTAACAGGGCCTACGAGCAGTACTTC,CASSPFNRAYEQYF,TRBV5-6,.,TRBJ2-7,.
TGTGCCAGCAGCTTAGGGCTGATCCAAGAGACCCAGTACTTC,CASSLGLIQETQYF,TRBV13,.,TRBJ2-5,.
TGTGCCAGCTCTCGGGGAGAGAGTACCTACGAGCAGTACTTC,CASSRGESTYEQYF,TRBV18,.,TRBJ2-7,.
TGTGCCAGCAGCCCAGACAAGGTCTATGGCTACACCTTC,CASSPDKVYGYTF,TRBV11-2,.,TRBJ1-2,.
TGTGCCAGCAGCTTAAGTAGAGACACCGGGGAGCTGTTTTTT,CASSLSRDTGELFF,TRBV7-2,.,TRBJ2-2,.
TGTGCCACCAGCGCTCGTTACAATGAGCAGTTCTTC,CATSARYNEQFF,TRBV15,once,TRBJ2-1,.
TGTGCCAGTAGTGCCCCCGGCGGGGAGACCCAGTACTTC,CASSAPGGETQYF,TRBV19,.,TRBJ2-5,.
TGTGCCAGCAGTTCTGGGAATCATAATTCACCCCTCCACTTT,CASSSGNHNSPLHF,TRBV6-2/TRBV6-3,.,TRBJ1-6,.
TGTGCCTGGGGCGCAGGGGGCTACACTGAAGCTTTCTTT,CAWGAGGYTEAFF,TRBV30,once,TRBJ1-1,TRBD1
TGTGCCAGTCTTTCCCGCTGGGATGAGCAGTTCTTC,CASLSRWDEQFF,TRBV19,.,TRBJ2-1,.
TGTGCCAGCAGCCAATTGGGGGGCTACAATGAGCAGTTCTTC,CASSQLGGYNEQFF,TRBV7-3,.,TRBJ2-1,.
TGTGCCAGCAGACGTTCACAGGGGGTGCTGACTAATGAAAAACTGTTTTTT,CASRRSQGVLTNEKLFF,TRBV5-5,.,TRBJ1-4,TRBD1
TGTGCCAGCACCGTAGCGGGAGCGAACACAGATACGCAGTATTTT,CASTVAGANTDTQYF,TRBV7-2,.,TRBJ2-3,TRBD2